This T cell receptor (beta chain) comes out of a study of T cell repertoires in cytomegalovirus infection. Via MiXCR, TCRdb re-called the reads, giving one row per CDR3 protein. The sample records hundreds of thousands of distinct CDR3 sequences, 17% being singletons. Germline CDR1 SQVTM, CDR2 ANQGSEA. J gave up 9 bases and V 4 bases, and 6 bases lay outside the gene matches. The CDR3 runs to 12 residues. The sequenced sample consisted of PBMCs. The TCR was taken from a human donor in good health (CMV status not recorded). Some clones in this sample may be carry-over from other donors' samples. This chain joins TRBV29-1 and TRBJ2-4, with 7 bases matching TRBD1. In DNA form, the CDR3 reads TGCAGCGTTGCACAGGGGTCGGCCATTCAGTACTTC. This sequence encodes CSVAQGSAIQYF.